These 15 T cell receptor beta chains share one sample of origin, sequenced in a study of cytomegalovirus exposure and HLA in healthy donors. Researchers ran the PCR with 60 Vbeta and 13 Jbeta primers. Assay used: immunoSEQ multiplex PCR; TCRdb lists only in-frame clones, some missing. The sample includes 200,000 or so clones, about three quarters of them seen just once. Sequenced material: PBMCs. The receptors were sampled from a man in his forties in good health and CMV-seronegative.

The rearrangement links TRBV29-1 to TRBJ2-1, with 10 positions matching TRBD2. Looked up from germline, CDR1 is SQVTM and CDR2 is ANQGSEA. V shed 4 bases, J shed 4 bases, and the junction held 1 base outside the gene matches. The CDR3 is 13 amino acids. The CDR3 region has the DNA TGCAGCGTTGGGACTAGCGGATACAATGAGCAGTTCTTC. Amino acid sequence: CSVGTSGYNEQFF.

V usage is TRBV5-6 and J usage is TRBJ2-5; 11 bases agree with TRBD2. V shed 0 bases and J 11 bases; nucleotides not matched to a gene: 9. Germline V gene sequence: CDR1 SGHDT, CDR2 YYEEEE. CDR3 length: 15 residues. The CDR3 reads CASSLELAGVREQYF. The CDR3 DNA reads TGTGCCAGCAGCTTGGAACTAGCGGGAGTACGTGAGCAGTACTTC.

CDR3 protein: CASSEQGAVEGGTQYF. CDR3 DNA: TGTGCCAGCAGCGAACAGGGGGCGGTTGAAGGTGGGACCCAGTACTTC. V is TRBV7-3 and J is TRBJ2-5; 9 bases map to TRBD1. Germline-derived CDR1 and CDR2 are SGHTA and FQGTGA. The CDR3 is 16 amino acids. The trim removed 5 bases at V and 7 bases at J, leaving 14 bases unmatched.

The CDR3 sequence is CASSPANRGEQFF. The DNA of the CDR3 is TGTGCCAGCAGCCCTGCTAACCGGGGTGAGCAGTTCTTC. V usage is TRBV7-6 and J usage is TRBJ2-1; a possible D gene is TRBD2 (5 bases). The V gene's germline CDR1 is SGHVS and CDR2 FNYEAQ. Trimming removed 5 bases at V and 9 bases at J, with 14 bases between. The CDR3 is made up of 13 amino acids.

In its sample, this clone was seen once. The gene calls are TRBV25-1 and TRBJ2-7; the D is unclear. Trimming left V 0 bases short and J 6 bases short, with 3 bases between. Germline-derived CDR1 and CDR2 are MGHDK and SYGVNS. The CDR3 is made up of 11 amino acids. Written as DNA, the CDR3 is TGTGCCAGCAGTGAATACGGCGAGCAGTACTTC. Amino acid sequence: CASSEYGEQYF.

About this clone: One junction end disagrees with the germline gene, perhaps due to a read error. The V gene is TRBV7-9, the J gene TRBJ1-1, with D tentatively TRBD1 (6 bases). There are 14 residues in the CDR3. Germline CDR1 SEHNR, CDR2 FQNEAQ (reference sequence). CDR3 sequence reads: CANSHGGQGAEAFF. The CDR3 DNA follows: TGTGCCAACAGCCACGGGGGGCAAGGGGCTGAAGCTTTCTTT. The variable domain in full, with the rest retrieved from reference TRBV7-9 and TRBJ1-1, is DTGVSQNPRHKITKRGQNVTFRCDPISEHNRLYWYRQTLGQGPEFLTYFQNEAQLEKSRLLSDRFSAERPKGSFSTLEIQRTEQGDSAMYLCANSHGGQGAEAFFGQGTRLTVV.

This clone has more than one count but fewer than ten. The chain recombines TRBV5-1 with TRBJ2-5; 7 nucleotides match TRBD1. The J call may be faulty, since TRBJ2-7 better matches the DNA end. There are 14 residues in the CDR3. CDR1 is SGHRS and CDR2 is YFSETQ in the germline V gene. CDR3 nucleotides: TGCGCCAGCAGCTCCTCCGGGACAGATTACGAGCAGTACTTC. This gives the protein CASSSSGTDYEQYF.

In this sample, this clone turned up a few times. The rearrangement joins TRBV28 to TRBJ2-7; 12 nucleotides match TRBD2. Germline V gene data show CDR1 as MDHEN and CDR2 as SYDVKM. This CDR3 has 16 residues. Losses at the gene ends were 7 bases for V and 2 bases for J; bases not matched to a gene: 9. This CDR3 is CASTLGGLAGTYEQYF. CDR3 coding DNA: TGTGCCAGCACTCTGGGGGGACTAGCGGGTACCTACGAGCAGTACTTC.

CDR3 loop: CASSPMPQGAARAFF. In DNA form, the CDR3 reads TGTGCCAGCAGTCCGATGCCCCAGGGGGCGGCGAGGGCTTTCTTT. The rearrangement links TRBV27 to TRBJ1-1; 8 bases fit TRBD1. This CDR3 comprises 15 residues. J lost 11 bases, V lost 5 bases, and 16 bases had no gene match. Per the germline V gene, CDR1 is MNHEY and CDR2 is SMNVEV (reference sequence).

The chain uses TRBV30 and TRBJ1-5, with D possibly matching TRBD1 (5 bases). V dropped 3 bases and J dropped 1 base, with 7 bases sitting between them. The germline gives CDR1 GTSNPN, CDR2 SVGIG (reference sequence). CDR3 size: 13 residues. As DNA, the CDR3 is TGTGCCTGGAGAGACAGCAGCAATCAGCCCCAGCATTTT. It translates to CAWRDSSNQPQHF.

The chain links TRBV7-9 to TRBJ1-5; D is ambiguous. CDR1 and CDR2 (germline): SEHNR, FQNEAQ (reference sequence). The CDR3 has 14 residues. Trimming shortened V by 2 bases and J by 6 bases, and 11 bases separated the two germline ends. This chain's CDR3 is CASSLSPEGQPQHF. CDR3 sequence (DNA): TGTGCCAGCAGCTTAAGTCCGGAGGGTCAGCCCCAGCATTTT. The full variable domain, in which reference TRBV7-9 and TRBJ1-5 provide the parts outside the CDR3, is DTGVSQNPRHKITKRGQNVTFRCDPISEHNRLYWYRQTLGQGPEFLTYFQNEAQLEKSRLLSDRFSAERPKGSFSTLEIQRTEQGDSAMYLCASSLSPEGQPQHFGDGTRLSIL.

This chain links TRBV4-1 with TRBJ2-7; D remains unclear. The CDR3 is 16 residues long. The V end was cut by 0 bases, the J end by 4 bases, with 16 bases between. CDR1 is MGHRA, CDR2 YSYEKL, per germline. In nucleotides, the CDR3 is TGCGCCAGCAGCCAAGATGTCGGGTTCCCTTTTTACGAGCAGTACTTC. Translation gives CASSQDVGFPFYEQYF.

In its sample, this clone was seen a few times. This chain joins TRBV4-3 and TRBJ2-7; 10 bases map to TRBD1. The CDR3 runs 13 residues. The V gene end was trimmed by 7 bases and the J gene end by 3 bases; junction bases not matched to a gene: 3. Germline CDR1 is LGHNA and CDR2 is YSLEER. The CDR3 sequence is CASTGTGDYEQYF. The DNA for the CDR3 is TGCGCCAGCACCGGGACAGGGGACTACGAGCAGTACTTC.

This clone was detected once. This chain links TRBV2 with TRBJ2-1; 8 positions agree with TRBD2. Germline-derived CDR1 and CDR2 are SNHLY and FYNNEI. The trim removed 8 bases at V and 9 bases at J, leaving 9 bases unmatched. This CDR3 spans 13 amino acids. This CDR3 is CASSIREGVEQFF. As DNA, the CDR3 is TGTGCCAGCTCAATCCGGGAGGGGGTTGAGCAGTTCTTC.

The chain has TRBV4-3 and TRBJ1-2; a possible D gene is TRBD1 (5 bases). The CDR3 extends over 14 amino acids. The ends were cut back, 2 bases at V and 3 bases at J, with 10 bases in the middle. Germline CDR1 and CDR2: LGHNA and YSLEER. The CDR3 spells CASSQYRGDYGYTF. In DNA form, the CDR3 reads TGCGCCAGCAGCCAATATAGGGGCGACTATGGCTACACCTTC.